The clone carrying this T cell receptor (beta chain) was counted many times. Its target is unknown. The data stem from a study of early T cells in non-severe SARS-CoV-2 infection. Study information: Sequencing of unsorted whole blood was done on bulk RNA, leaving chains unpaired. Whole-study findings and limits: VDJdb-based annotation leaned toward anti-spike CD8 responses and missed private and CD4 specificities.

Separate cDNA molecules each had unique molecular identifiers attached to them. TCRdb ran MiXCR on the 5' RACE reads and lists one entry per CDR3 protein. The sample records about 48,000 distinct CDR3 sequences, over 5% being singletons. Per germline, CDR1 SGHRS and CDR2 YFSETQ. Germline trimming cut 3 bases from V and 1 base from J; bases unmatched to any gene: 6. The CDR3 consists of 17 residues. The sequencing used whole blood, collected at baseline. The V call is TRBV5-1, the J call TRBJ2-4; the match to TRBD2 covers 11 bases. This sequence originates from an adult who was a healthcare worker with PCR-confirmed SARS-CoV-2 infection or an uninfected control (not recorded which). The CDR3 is CASSSLAGGPAKNIQYF. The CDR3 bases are TGCGCCAGCAGCTCGTTAGCGGGAGGGCCGGCCAAAAACATTCAGTACTTC.